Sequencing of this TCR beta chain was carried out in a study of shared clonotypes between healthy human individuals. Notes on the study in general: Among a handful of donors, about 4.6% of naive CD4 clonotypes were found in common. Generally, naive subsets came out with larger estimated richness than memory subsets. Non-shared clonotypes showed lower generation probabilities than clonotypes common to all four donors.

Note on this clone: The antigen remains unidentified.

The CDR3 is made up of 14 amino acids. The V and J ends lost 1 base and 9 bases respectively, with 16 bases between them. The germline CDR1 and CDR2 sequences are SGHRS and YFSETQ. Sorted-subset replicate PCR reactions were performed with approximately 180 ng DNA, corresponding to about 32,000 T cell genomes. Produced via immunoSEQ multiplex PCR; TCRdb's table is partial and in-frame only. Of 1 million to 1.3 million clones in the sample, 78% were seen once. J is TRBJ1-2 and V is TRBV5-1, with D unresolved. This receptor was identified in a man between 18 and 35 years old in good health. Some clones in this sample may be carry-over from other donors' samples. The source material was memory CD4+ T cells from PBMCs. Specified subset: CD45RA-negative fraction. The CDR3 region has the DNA TGCGCCAGCAGCTTGTCGGGAACCTACGGGAGCTACACCTTC. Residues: CASSLSGTYGSYTF. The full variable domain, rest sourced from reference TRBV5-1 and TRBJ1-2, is KAGVTQTPRYLIKTRGQQVTLSCSPISGHRSVSWYQQTPGQGLQFLFEYFSETQRNKGNFPGRFSGRQFSNSRSEMNVSTLELGDSALYLCASSLSGTYGSYTFGSGTRLTVV.